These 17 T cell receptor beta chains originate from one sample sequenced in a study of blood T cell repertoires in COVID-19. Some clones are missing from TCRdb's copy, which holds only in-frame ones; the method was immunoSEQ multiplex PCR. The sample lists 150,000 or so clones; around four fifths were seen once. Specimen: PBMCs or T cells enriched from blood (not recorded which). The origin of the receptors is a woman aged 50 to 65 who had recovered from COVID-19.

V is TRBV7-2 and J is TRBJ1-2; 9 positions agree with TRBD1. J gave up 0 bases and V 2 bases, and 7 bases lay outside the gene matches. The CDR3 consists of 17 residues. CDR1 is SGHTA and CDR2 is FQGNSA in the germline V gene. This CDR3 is CASSLYGGTGTNYGYTF. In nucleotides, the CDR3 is TGTGCCAGCAGCTTATATGGCGGGACAGGGACTAACTATGGCTACACCTTC.

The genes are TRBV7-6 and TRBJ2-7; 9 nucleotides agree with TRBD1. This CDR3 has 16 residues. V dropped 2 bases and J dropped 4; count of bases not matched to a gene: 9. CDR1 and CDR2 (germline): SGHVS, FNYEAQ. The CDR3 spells CASSLNAGTGNYEQYF. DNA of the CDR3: TGTGCCAGCAGCTTAAATGCTGGGACAGGGAATTACGAGCAGTACTTC.

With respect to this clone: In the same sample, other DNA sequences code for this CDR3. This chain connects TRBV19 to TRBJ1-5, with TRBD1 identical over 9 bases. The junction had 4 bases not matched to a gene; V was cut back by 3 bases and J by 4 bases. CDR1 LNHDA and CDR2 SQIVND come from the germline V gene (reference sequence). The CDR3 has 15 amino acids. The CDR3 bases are TGTGCCAGTAGTATCACGGGACAGGGTAATCAGCCCCAGCATTTT. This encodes CASSITGQGNQPQHF.

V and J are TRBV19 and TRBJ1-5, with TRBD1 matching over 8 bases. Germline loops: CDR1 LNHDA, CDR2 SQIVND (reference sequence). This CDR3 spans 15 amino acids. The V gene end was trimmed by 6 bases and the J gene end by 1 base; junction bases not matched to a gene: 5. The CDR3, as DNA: TGTGCCAGTAGCACCACAGGGGGAAGCAATCAGCCCCAGCATTTT. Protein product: CASSTTGGSNQPQHF.

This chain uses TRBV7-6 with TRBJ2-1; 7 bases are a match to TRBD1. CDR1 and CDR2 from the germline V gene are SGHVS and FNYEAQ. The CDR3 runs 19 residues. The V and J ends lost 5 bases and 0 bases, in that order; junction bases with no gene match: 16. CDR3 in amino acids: CASSLGPPTGVGSYNEQFF. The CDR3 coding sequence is TGTGCCAGCAGCCTAGGCCCCCCTACAGGGGTTGGCTCCTACAATGAGCAGTTCTTC.

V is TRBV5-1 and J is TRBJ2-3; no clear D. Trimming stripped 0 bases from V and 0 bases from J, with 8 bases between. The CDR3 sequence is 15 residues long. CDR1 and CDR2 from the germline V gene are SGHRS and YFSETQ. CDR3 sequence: CASSLVLGSTDTQYF. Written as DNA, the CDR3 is TGCGCCAGCAGCTTGGTTCTCGGGAGCACAGATACGCAGTATTTT.

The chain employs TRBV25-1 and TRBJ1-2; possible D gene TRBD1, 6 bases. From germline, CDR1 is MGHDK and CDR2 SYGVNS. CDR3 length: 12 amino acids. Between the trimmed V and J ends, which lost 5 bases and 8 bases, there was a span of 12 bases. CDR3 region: CASSYREGGYTF. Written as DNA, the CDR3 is TGTGCCAGCAGTTACAGGGAAGGGGGCTACACCTTC.

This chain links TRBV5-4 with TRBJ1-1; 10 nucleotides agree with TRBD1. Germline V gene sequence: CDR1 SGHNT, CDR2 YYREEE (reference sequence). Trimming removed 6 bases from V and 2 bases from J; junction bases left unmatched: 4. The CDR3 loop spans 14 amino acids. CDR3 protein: CASTLTGGNTEAFF. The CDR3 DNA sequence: TGTGCCAGCACCCTGACAGGGGGCAACACTGAAGCTTTCTTT.

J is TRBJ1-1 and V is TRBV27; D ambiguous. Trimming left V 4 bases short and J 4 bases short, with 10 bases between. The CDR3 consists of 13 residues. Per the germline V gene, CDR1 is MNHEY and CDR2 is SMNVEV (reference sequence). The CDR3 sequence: CASSSPRGTEAFF. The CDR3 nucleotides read TGTGCCAGCAGTTCCCCGCGGGGCACTGAAGCTTTCTTT.

The CDR3 spells CASSLGGQTETQYF. The CDR3 coding sequence is TGTGCCAGCTCATTGGGGGGACAGACCGAGACCCAGTACTTC. The V and J genes are TRBV28 and TRBJ2-5; a possible D gene is TRBD1 (7 bases). Germline V gives CDR1 MDHEN, CDR2 SYDVKM. The CDR3 sequence is 14 residues long. V gave up 8 bases and J gave up 5 bases, with 18 bases separating them.

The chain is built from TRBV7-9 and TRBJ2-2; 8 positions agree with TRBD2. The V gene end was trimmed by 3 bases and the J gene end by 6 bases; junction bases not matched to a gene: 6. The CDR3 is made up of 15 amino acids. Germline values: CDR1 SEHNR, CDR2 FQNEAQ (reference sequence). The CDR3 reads CASSLGLVLAGELFF. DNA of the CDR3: TGTGCCAGCAGCTTGGGACTAGTTCTTGCCGGGGAGCTGTTTTTT.

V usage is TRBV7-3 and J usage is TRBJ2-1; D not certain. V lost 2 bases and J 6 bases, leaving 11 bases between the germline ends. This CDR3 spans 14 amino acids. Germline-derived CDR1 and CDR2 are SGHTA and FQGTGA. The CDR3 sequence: CASSLAAIGNEQFF. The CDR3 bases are TGTGCCAGCAGCTTAGCGGCTATTGGCAATGAGCAGTTCTTC.

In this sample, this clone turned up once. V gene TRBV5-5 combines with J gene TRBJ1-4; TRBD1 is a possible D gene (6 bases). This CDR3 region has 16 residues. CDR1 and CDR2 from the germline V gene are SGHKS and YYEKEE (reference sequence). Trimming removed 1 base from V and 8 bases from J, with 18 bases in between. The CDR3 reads CASSLSVTGKKEKLFF. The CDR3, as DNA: TGTGCCAGCAGCTTGAGCGTTACAGGGAAGAAGGAAAAACTGTTTTTT.

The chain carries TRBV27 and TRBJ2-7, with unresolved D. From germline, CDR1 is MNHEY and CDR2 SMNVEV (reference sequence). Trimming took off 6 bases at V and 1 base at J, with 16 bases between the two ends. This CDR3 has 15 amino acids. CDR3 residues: CASRAEILSSYEQYF. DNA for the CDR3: TGTGCCAGCAGGGCGGAGATCCTGTCATCCTACGAGCAGTACTTC.

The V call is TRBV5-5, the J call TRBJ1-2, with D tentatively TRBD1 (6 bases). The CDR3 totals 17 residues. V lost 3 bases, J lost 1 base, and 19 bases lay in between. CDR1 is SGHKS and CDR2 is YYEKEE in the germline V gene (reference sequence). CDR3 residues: CASSSSPQGWSNYGYTF. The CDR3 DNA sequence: TGTGCCAGCAGCTCTAGTCCTCAGGGGTGGAGTAACTATGGCTACACCTTC.

CDR3 loop: CASSPYRGFGEQFF. The CDR3 nucleotides are TGTGCCAGCAGCCCGTACCGGGGTTTTGGAGAGCAGTTCTTC. The chain recombines TRBV7-8 with TRBJ2-1, with D perhaps TRBD2 (5 bases). From germline, CDR1 is SGHVS and CDR2 FQNEAQ. Trimming left V 5 bases short and J 10 bases short, with 18 bases between. The CDR3 contains 14 residues.

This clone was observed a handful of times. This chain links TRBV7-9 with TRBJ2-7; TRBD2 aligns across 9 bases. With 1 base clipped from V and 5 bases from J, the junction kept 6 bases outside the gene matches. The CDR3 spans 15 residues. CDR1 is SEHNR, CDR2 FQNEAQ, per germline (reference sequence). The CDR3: CASSLGGGAQDEQYF. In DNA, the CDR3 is TGTGCCAGCAGCTTAGGCGGGGGGGCTCAAGACGAGCAGTACTTC.